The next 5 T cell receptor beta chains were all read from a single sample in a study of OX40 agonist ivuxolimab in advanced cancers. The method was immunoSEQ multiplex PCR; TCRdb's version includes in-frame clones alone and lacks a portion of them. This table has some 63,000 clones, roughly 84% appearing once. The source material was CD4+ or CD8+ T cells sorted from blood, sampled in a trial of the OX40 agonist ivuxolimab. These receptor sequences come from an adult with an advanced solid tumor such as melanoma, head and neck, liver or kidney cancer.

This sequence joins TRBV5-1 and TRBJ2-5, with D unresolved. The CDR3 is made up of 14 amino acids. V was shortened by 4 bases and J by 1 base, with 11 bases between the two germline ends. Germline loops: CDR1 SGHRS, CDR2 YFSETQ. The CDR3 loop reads CASSRLPSQETQYF. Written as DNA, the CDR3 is TGCGCCAGCAGCCGCTTGCCAAGCCAAGAGACCCAGTACTTC. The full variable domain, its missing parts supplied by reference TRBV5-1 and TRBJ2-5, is KAGVTQTPRYLIKTRGQQVTLSCSPISGHRSVSWYQQTPGQGLQFLFEYFSETQRNKGNFPGRFSGRQFSNSRSEMNVSTLELGDSALYLCASSRLPSQETQYFGPGTRLLVL.

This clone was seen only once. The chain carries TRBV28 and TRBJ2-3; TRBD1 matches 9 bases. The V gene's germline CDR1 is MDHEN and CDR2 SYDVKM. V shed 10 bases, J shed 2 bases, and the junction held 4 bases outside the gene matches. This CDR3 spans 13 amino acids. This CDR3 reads CATGQGFTDTQYF. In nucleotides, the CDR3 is TGTGCCACCGGACAGGGGTTCACAGATACGCAGTATTTT.

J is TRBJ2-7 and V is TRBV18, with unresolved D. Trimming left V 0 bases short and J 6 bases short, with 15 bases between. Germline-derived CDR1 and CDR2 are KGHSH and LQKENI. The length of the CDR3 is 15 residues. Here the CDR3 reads CASSPPSLPGIEQYF. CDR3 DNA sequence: TGTGCCAGCTCACCACCTAGCCTACCGGGTATCGAGCAGTACTTC.

The CDR3 bases are TGTGCCAGCAGTGGTGGGTGGAGGGTTGTGGCCTACGAGCAGTACTTC. This gives the protein CASSGGWRVVAYEQYF. V and J are TRBV6-1 and TRBJ2-7; perhaps TRBD2 as D (6 bases). Germline CDR1 reads MNHNS; CDR2 reads SASEGT. The germline V and J ends were trimmed by 4 bases and 2 bases, with 18 bases remaining between them. The CDR3 runs to 16 residues.

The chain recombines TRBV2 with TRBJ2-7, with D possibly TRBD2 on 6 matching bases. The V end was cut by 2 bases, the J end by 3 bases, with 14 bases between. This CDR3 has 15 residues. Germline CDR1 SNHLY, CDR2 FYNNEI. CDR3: CASSEQSSVVYEQYF. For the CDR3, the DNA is TGTGCCAGCAGTGAACAGTCTAGCGTAGTCTACGAGCAGTACTTC.